This T cell receptor (beta chain) was observed in a study of blood T cells in healthy people across ages. Germline assignment: CDR1 SGHRS and CDR2 YFSETQ. Trimming removed 4 bases from V and 1 base from J; junction bases left unmatched: 9. The CDR3 covers 18 residues. Alongside a J-beta primer mix, a sample-barcoded 5' primer served in a second PCR lasting about 7 to 11 cycles. MiXCR was run by TCRdb on the 5' RACE reads, yielding one entry per CDR3 protein. The sample lists about 670,000 distinct CDR3 sequences, 40% to 65% seen once, with about 13% in the top ten. This sequence was found in an elderly woman in good health. The sample consisted of blood. The J gene is TRBJ2-5, the V gene TRBV5-1, with TRBD2 identical over 14 bases. The CDR3 loop reads CASSAGLAGGGVQETQYF. As DNA, the CDR3 is TGCGCCAGCAGCGCCGGACTAGCGGGAGGTGGGGTCCAAGAGACCCAGTACTTC.